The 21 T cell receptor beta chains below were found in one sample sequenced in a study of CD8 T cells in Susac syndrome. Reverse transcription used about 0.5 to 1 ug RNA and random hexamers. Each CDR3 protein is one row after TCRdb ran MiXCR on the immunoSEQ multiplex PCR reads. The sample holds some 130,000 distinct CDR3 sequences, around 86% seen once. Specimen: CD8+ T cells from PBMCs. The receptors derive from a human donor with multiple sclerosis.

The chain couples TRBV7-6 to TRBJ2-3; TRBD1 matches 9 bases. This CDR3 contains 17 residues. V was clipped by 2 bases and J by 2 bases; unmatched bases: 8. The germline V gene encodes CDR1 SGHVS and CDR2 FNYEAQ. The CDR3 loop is CASSLLGQGLHTDTQYF. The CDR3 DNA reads TGTGCCAGCAGCTTATTAGGACAGGGGCTTCACACAGATACGCAGTATTTT.

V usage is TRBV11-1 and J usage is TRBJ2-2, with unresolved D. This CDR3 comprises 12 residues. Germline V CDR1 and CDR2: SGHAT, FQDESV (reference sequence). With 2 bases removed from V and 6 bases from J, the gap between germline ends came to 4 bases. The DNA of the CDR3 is TGTGCCAGCAGCTTACAGTCCGGGGAGCTGTTTTTT. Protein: CASSLQSGELFF.

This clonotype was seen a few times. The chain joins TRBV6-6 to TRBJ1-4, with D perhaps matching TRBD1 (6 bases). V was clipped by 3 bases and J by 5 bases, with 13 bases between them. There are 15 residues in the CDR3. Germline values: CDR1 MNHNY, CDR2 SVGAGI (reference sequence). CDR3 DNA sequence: TGTGCCAGCAGTTATCTAGGGGGAGGGAATGAAAAACTGTTTTTT. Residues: CASSYLGGGNEKLFF.

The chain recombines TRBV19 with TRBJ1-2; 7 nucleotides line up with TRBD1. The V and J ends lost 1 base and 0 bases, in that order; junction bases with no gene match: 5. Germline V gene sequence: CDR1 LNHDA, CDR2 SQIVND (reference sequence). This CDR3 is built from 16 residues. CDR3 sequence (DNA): TGTGCCAGTAGTATAGGAACCAGGGGGACTAACTATGGCTACACCTTC. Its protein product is CASSIGTRGTNYGYTF.

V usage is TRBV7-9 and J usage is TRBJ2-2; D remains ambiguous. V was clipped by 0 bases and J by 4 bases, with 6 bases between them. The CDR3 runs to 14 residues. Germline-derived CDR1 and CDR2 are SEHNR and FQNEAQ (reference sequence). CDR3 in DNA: TGTGCCAGCAGCTTAGCGTTTGGCACCGGGGAGCTGTTTTTT. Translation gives CASSLAFGTGELFF.

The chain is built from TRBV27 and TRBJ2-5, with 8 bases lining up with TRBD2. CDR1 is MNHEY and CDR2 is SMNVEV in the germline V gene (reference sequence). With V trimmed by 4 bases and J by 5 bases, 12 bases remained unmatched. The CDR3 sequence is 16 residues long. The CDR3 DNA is TGTGCCAGCAGTTCTCTTAGCGGGGACCTGGGGGAGACCCAGTACTTC. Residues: CASSSLSGDLGETQYF.

CDR3 sequence (DNA): TGTGCCAGCAGCAATCAAGACAGGGGCTCATCCCACGAGCAGTACGTC. This encodes CASSNQDRGSSHEQYV. The chain links TRBV21-1 to TRBJ2-7; the table's D call, TRBD1, has no DNA check behind it. TRBV21-1 is marked as a pseudogene. The CDR3 spans 16 residues.

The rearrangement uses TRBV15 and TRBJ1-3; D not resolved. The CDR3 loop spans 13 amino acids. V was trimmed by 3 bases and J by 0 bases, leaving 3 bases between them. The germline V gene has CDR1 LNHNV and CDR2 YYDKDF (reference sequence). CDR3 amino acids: CATSRASGNTIYF. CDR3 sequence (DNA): TGTGCCACCAGCAGGGCCTCTGGAAACACCATATATTTT.

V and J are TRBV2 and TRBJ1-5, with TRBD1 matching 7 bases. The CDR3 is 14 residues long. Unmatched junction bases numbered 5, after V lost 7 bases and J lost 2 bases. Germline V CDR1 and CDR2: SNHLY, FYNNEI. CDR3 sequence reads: CASTEGAGNQPQHF. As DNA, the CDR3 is TGTGCCAGCACCGAGGGGGCCGGCAATCAGCCCCAGCATTTT.

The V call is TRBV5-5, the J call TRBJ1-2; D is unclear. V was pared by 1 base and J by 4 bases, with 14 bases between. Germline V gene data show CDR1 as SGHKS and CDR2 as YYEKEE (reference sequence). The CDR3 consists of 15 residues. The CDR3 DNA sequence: TGTGCCAGCAGCTTGTTGGGTCAGGTCTCCTATGGCTACACCTTC. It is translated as CASSLLGQVSYGYTF.

In DNA, the CDR3 is TGTGCCAGCAGCGACGGACTAGCGGGAGGGGGGCTTTACGAGCAGTACGTC. This encodes CASSDGLAGGGLYEQYV. The rearrangement uses TRBV7-9 and TRBJ2-7; 15 nucleotides line up with TRBD2. V gave up 5 bases and J gave up 4 bases; unmatched junction bases: 9. The CDR3 has 17 residues. The germline V gene encodes CDR1 SEHNR and CDR2 FQNEAQ (reference sequence).

CDR3 residues: CASSLSGPLEAFF. In DNA, the CDR3 is TGTGCCAGCAGTTTGTCAGGGCCCCTTGAAGCTTTCTTT. The chain uses TRBV28 and TRBJ1-1, with a possible D match to TRBD1 (5 bases). Trimming shortened V by 3 bases and J by 7 bases, and 12 bases separated the two germline ends. Germline-derived CDR1 and CDR2 are MDHEN and SYDVKM. The CDR3 sequence is 13 residues long.

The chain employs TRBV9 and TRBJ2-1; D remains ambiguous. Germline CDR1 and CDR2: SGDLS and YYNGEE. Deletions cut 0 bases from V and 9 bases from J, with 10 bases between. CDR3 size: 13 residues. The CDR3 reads CASSVASGVEQFF. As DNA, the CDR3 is TGTGCCAGCAGCGTAGCTTCCGGAGTTGAGCAGTTCTTC.

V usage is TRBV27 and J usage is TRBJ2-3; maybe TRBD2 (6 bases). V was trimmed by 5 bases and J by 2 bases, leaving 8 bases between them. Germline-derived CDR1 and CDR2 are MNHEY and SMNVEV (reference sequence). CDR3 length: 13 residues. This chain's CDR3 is CASSRGITDTQYF. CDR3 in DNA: TGTGCCAGCAGTCGCGGGATCACAGATACGCAGTATTTT.

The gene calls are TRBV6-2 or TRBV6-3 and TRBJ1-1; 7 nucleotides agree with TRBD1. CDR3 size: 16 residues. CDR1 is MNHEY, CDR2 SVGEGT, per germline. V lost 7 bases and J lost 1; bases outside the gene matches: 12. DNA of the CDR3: TGTGCCAGCACCATCTTCCGGACAGGTGAGAACACTGAAGCTTTCTTT. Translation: CASTIFRTGENTEAFF.

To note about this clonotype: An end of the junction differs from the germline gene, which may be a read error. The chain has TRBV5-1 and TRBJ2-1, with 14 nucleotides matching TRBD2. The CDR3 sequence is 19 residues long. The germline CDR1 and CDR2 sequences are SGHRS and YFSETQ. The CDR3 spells CASSWGTSGGRSSYNEQLF. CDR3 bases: TGCGCCAGCAGCTGGGGGACTAGCGGGGGCCGTAGCTCCTACAATGAGCAGCTCTTC.

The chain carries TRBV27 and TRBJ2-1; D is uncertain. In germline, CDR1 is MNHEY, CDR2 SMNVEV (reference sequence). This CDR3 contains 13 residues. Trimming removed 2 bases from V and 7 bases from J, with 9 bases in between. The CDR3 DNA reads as TGTGCCAGCAGTTTAGACCGGGCGAATGAGCAGTTCTTC. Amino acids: CASSLDRANEQFF.

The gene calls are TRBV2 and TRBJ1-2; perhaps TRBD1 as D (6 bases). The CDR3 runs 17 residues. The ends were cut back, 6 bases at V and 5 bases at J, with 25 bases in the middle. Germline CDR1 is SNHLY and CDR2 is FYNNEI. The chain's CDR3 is CASRLTPGRTEAYGYTF. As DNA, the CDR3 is TGTGCCAGCAGGCTAACGCCGGGGCGGACAGAGGCGTATGGCTACACCTTC.

DNA of the CDR3: TGTGCCACCAGTGGTGGACAGGGGTGGTGGACTGAAGCTTTCTTT. Its translation: CATSGGQGWWTEAFF. The rearrangement uses TRBV24-1 and TRBJ1-1; 9 nucleotides align to TRBD1. Germline V lookup: CDR1 KGHDR, CDR2 SFDVKD. This CDR3 is 15 amino acids long. The junction had 8 bases not matched to a gene; V was cut back by 5 bases and J by 5 bases.

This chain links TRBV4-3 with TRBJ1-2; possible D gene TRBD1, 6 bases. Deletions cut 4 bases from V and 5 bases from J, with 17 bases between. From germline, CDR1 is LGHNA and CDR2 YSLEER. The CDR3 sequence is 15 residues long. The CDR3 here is CASSPGGGGLYGYTF. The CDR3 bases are TGCGCCAGCAGCCCAGGAGGGGGGGGTTTGTATGGCTACACCTTC.

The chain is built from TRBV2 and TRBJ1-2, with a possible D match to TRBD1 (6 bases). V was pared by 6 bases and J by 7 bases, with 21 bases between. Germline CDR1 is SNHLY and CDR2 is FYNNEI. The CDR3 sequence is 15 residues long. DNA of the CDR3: TGTGCCAGCAGACTACAGGGAGCCCTTTATTTTGGCTACACCTTC. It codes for CASRLQGALYFGYTF.